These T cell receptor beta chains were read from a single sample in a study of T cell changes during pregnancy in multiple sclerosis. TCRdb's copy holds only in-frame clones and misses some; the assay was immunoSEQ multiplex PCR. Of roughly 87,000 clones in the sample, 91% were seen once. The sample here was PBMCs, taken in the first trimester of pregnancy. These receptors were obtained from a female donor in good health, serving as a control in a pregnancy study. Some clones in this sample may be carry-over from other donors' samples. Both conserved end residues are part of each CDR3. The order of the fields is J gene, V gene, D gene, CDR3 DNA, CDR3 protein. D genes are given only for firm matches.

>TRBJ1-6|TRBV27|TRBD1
TGTGCCAGGTTCTCTCCGGGACAGGGGGATCTGTTCGATTCACCCCTCCACTTT
CARFSPGQGDLFDSPLHF
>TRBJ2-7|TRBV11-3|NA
TGTGCCAGCAGCAAAACAGGAATAGGGTACTACGAGCAGTACTTC
CASSKTGIGYYEQYF
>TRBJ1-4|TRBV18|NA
TGTGCCAGCTCACCAGGGGCAACAACTAATGAAAAACTGTTTTTT
CASSPGATTNEKLFF
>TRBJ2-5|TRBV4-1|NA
TGCGCCAGCAGCCAGGTAGGGGCTGGTGAGACCCAGTACTTC
CASSQVGAGETQYF
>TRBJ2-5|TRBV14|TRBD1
TGTGCCAGCAGCCAAGATCCAGGGGGCTGGGAGACCCAGTACTTC
CASSQDPGGWETQYF
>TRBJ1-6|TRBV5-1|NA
TGCGCCAGCAAGGGTCGGGGGAATGGCTCCTATAATTCACCCCTCCACTTT
CASKGRGNGSYNSPLHF
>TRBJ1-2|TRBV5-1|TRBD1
TGCGCCAGCAGCTTGGAAGGCAGGGGGAACTATGGCTACACCTTC
CASSLEGRGNYGYTF
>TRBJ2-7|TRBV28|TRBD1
TGTGCCAGCAGTTTTATTACGTCCATCCGGGACAGGGACTACGAGCAGTACTTC
CASSFITSIRDRDYEQYF
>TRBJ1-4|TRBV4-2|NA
TGTGCCAGCAGCTTCCGGGTAGAAAATGAAAAACTGTTTTTT
CASSFRVENEKLFF
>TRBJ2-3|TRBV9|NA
TGTGCCAGCCCCTTCGGCAGCGGGCCTGCGGGAGATACGCAGTATTTT
CASPFGSGPAGDTQYF